This T cell receptor (beta chain) was retrieved from a study of cytotoxic CD8 clonotypes in ibrutinib-treated CLL. Generated by immunoSEQ multiplex PCR, the TCRdb table keeps only in-frame clones and is missing some. The table records roughly 180,000 clones, under 90% of them present only once. Germline trimming cut 3 bases from V and 5 bases from J; bases unmatched to any gene: 6. The CDR3 extends over 14 amino acids. Germline-derived CDR1 and CDR2 are PRHDT and FYEKMQ (reference sequence). This clone was observed a single time. The sequence came from a human donor with chronic lymphocytic leukemia. The sample in question was PBMCs, obtained after 24 months of ibrutinib treatment. The V call is TRBV13, the J call TRBJ1-1, with 7 bases fitting TRBD1. The DNA for the CDR3 is TGTGCCAGCAGCTTCACAGGGGTTGGGACTGAAGCTTTCTTT. It translates to CASSFTGVGTEAFF.